The text below deals with one T cell receptor beta chain. This receptor's antigen is unknown. Base qualities are missing; no much larger clone stands one base away. The data are from a study of CD8 T cells in Susac syndrome (dated by TCRdb to about 2019). About the study as a whole: Of the Susac syndrome patients who were sequenced, roughly 8 were in clinical remission while 5 or 6 had clinically active disease. At blood withdrawal, Susac syndrome patients were either therapy-naive, taking corticosteroids (in some cases with IVIg as well), or taking IVIg alone. Repertoire sequencing was used to test whether CD8+ T cell activation and differentiation in Susac syndrome was antigen driven.

High-throughput TCR beta sequencing profiled peripheral blood CD8+ and CD4+ T cells from healthy donors, Susac syndrome patients and multiple sclerosis patients. Recently defined diagnostic criteria for definite or probable disease were met by the Susac syndrome patients. CD8+ TEMRA cells were enriched by FACS, while bulk CD8+ and CD4+ T cells were purified by magnetic negative isolation. Blood was drawn into EDTA tubes, processed within 24 hours, and PBMCs were isolated by density gradient centrifugation. PBMCs intended for TCR sequencing were cryopreserved in liquid nitrogen and were subsequently thawed in a 37 degrees C water bath. Purity of sorted or isolated CD4+, CD8+ and CD8+ TEMRA cells was at least 90%. RNA was extracted using the RNeasy kit, and about 0.45 to 1 microgram was reverse transcribed with random hexamers. TCR beta CDR3 regions were amplified with the immunoSEQ multiplex PCR assay covering 54 Vbeta and 13 Jbeta segments. PCR amplification bias was corrected using a synthetic template baseline for primer optimization and computational correction. As for how the authors treated the data: Reads were annotated to V, D and J genes according to IMGT and were analyzed with immunoSEQ Analyzer, with only productive sequences retained. To calculate clonality, Shannon entropy was normalized by log2 of the number of productive unique sequences and then subtracted from one. For each patient and control, public and private clones were evaluated within the 100 most prevalent clones. Clones were defined as Susac-specific if absent from the healthy and MS cohorts, from around 1,100 published viral clones and from other ImmuneACCESS disease sequences. The public reads were quality trimmed at Q25 with fastp and then assembled into clones with MiXCR by TCRdb, keeping productive beta chains. Identical CDR3 protein sequences are pooled into one entry, listed with their most common genes and DNA. Here the V and J calls rest on TCRdb's processing, not on the authors' analysis. The sample data list about 94,000 distinct CDR3 sequences, and roughly 94% of these were observed just once. About 0.28% of the sample goes to the ten largest clones.

What the study reported, not specific to this receptor: No clonal expansion was detected in the CD4+ T cell repertoire of Susac syndrome patients. The study acknowledged that relatively few individuals were included in the TCR sequencing and HLA analysis.

Its CDR3 holds 12 amino acids, cysteine through phenylalanine. The only DNA kept is the CDR3, 36 bases in frame from the first base. V lost 1 base and J lost 7 bases; the stretch between them is 7 bases long. In this chain, TRBV12-3 or TRBV12-4 is recombined with TRBJ1-1, with no confidently assigned D gene. This TCR derives from a human donor with Susac syndrome. The sample was CD4+ T cells from PBMCs. The nucleotide sequence reads TGTGCCAGCAGTTTAGAGTACAGTGAAGCTTTCTTT. Its translation is CASSLEYSEAFF.